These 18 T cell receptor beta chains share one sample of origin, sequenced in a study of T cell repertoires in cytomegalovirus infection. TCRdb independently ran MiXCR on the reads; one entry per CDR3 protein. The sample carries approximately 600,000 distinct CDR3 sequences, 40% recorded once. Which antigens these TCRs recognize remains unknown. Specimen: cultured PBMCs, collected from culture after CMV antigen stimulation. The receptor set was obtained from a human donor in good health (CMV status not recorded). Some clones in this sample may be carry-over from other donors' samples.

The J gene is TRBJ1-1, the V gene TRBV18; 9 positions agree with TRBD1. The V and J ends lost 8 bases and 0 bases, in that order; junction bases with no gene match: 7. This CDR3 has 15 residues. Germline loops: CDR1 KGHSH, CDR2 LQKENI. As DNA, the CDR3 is TGTGCCAGCCAAAGGGACAGGGTCTTGAACACTGAAGCTTTCTTT. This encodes CASQRDRVLNTEAFF.

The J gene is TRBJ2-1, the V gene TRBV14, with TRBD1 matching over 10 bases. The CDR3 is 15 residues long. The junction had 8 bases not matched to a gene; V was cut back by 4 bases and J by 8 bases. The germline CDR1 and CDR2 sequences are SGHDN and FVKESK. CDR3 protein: CASSPLGQGSHEQFF. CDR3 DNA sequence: TGTGCCAGCAGCCCGTTGGGACAGGGGTCTCATGAGCAGTTCTTC.

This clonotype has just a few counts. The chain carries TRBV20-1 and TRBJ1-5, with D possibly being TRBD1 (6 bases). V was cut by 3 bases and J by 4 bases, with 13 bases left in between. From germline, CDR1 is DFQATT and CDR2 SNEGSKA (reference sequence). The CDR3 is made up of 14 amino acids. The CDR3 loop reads CSARADRENQPQHF. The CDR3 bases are TGCAGTGCTAGGGCGGACAGAGAAAATCAGCCCCAGCATTTT.

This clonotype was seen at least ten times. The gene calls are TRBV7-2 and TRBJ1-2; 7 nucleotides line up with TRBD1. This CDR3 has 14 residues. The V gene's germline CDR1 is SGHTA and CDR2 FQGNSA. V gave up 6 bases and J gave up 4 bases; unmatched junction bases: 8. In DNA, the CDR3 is TGTGCCAGCAGTCGATCGACAGGGTCCTATGGCTACACCTTC. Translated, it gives CASSRSTGSYGYTF.

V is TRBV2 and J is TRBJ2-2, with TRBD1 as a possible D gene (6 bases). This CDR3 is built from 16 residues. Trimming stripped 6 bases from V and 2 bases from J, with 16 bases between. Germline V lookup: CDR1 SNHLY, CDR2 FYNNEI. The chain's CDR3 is CASSSRPGQNTGELFF. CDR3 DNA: TGTGCCAGCAGCAGCCGGCCGGGACAAAACACCGGGGAGCTGTTTTTT.

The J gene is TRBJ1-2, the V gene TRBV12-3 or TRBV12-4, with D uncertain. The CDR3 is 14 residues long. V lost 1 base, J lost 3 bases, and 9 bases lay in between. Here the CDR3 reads CASSLGAAHYGYTF. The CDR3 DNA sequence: TGTGCCAGCAGTTTAGGAGCAGCCCACTATGGCTACACCTTC.

Written as DNA, the CDR3 is TGCGCCAGCAGCCGCTTCCAGAGCTCCTACAATGAGCAGTTCTTC. This gives the protein CASSRFQSSYNEQFF. The chain recombines TRBV4-3 with TRBJ2-1, with D hard to call. V was shortened by 4 bases and J by 0 bases, with 10 bases between the two germline ends. CDR1 is LGHNA, CDR2 YSLEER, per germline. The CDR3 has 15 amino acids.

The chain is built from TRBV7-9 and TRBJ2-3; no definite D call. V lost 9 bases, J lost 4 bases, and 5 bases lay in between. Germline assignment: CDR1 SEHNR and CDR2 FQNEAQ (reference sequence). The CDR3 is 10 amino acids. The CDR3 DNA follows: TGTGCCAGTTACGCAGATACGCAGTATTTT. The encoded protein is CASYADTQYF.

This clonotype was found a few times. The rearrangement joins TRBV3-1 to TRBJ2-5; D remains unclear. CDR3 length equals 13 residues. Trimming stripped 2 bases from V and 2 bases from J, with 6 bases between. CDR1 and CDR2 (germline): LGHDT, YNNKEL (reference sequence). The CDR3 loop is CASSQYTQETQYF. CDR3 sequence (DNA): TGTGCCAGCAGCCAATATACTCAAGAGACCCAGTACTTC.

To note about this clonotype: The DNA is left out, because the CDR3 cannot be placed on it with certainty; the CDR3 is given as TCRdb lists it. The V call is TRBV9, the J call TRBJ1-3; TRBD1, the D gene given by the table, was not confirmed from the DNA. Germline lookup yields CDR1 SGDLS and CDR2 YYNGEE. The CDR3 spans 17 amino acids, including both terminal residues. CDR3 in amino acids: CASSVGPGALAGNTIYF.

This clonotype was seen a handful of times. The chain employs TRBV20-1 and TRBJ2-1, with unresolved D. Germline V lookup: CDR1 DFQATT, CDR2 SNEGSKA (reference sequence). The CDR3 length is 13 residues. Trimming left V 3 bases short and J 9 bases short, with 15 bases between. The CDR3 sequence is CSASPDGSTEQFF. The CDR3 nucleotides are TGCAGTGCTAGCCCCGACGGGTCCACTGAGCAGTTCTTC.

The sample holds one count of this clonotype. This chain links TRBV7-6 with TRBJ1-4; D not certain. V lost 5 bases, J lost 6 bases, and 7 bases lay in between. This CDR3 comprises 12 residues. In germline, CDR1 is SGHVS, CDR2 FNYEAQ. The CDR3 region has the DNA TGTGCCAGCAGCCCTATACATGAAAAACTGTTTTTT. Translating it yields CASSPIHEKLFF.

The CDR3 nucleotides are TGTGCCAGCGGACGTACTAGCGGGGGTGAGCAGTTCTTC. It encodes CASGRTSGGEQFF. The V and J genes are TRBV6-2 or TRBV6-3 and TRBJ2-1; 11 positions agree with TRBD2. Germline-derived CDR1 and CDR2 are MNHEY and SVGEGT. The CDR3 totals 13 residues. V lost 8 bases to trimming and J lost 9 bases; unmatched junction nucleotides: 6.

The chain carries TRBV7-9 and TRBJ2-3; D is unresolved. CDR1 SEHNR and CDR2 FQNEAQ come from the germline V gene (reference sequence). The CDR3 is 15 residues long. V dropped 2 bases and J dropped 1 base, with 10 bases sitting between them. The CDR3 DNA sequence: TGTGCCAGCAGCTTACTACCGCCGGGCACAGATACGCAGTATTTT. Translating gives CASSLLPPGTDTQYF.

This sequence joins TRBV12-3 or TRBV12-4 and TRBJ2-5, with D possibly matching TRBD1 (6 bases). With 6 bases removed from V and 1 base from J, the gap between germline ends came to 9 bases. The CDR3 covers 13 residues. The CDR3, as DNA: TGTGCCAGCAGGACAGGATCCCAAGAGACCCAGTACTTC. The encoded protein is CASRTGSQETQYF.

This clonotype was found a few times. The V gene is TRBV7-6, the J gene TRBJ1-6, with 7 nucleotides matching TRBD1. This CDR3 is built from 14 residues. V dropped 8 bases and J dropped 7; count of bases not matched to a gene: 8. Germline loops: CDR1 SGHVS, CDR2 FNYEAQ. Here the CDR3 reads CASGLDRTNSPLHF. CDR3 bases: TGTGCCAGCGGGTTGGACAGGACAAATTCACCCCTCCACTTT.

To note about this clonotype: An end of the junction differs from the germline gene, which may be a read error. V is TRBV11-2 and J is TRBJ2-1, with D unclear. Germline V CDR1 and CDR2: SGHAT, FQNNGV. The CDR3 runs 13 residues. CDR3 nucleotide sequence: TGTGCCAGCAGCCAAGTTAGTGTCGGTGTTTTGGATTTC. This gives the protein CASSQVSVGVLDF.

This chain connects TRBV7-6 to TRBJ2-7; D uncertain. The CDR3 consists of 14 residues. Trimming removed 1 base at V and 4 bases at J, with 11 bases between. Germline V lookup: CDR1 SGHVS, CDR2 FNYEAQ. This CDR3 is CASSLGFQTYEQYF. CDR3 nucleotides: TGTGCCAGCAGCTTAGGTTTCCAGACTTACGAGCAGTACTTC.